The 22 T cell receptor beta chains reported below all come from one sample, sequenced in a study of spatial heterogeneity in lung cancer. Study results and limitations: For expanded intratumoral alpha and beta TCRs, counts tracked tumor mutation counts.

The time point denotes: sample taken at primary tumor resection. Their target antigens are unknown. Via MiXCR, TCRdb re-called the 5' RACE reads, giving one row per CDR3 protein. Here the sample spans over 25,000 distinct CDR3 sequences, roughly 7.2% being singletons. The sequenced sample was lung tumor tissue, obtained at surgery. The receptors derive from a male donor with early-stage non-small cell lung cancer.

This clonotype was picked up many times. The gene calls are TRBV10-2 and TRBJ1-5; a possible D gene is TRBD1 (6 bases). The germline V gene encodes CDR1 WSHSY and CDR2 SAAADI. The V and J ends lost 4 bases and 9 bases respectively, with 22 bases between them. CDR3 length equals 16 residues. This CDR3 is CASSAMTGVGGAPQHF. CDR3 bases: TGCGCCAGCAGTGCCATGACGGGGGTAGGGGGAGCGCCCCAGCATTTT.

This clonotype was seen repeatedly, ten times or more. The V and J genes are TRBV4-2 and TRBJ2-3; tentatively, D is TRBD2 (5 bases). The CDR3 is 14 amino acids. The germline V and J ends were trimmed by 1 base and 6 bases, with 11 bases remaining between them. Germline lookup yields CDR1 LGHNA and CDR2 YNFKEQ. CDR3 amino acids: CASSQAGIRDTQYF. The CDR3 bases are TGTGCCAGCAGCCAAGCCGGGATAAGGGATACGCAGTATTTT.

This clonotype was found many times. V gene TRBV9 combines with J gene TRBJ2-1; a weak D match, TRBD2 (7 bases). This CDR3 is built from 13 residues. Germline V gene sequence: CDR1 SGDLS, CDR2 YYNGEE. V lost 5 bases to trimming and J lost 8 bases, with 14 bases between them. CDR3 nucleotide sequence: TGTGCCAGCAGAAAGGGGGGGAGCGATGAGCAGTTCTTC. Translation: CASRKGGSDEQFF. Filled out from reference TRBV9 and TRBJ2-1, the complete variable domain reads DSGVTQTPKHLITATGQRVTLRCSPRSGDLSVYWYQQSLDQGLQFLIQYYNGEERAKGNILERFSAQQFPDLHSELNLSSLELGDSALYFCASRKGGSDEQFFGPGTRLTVL.

This clonotype was recorded at least ten times. V gene TRBV11-2 combines with J gene TRBJ2-5; the D call may be TRBD1 or TRBD2 (6 bases each). The germline CDR1 and CDR2 sequences are SGHAT and FQNNGV. The V end lost 5 bases, the J end lost 4 bases, and 14 bases lay between the germline ends. The CDR3 runs 14 residues. The CDR3: CASSPSDRRETQYF. The CDR3 bases are TGTGCCAGCAGCCCTAGCGACAGGAGAGAGACCCAGTACTTC.

This clonotype appeared a few times. The rearrangement links TRBV20-1 to TRBJ2-1, with 7 positions matching TRBD1. With V trimmed by 6 bases and J by 9 bases, 5 bases remained unmatched. Germline V CDR1 and CDR2: DFQATT, SNEGSKA (reference sequence). The CDR3 runs 11 residues. CDR3 in DNA: TGCAGTGCCCAGGGGGAATCTGAGCAGTTCTTC. Its protein is CSAQGESEQFF.

The chain couples TRBV29-1 to TRBJ2-2; D is unclear. The germline CDR1 and CDR2 sequences are SQVTM and ANQGSEA. V was trimmed by 7 bases and J by 1 base, leaving 16 bases between them. The CDR3 loop spans 15 amino acids. The CDR3 DNA sequence: TGCAGCGCCAGGCACCCCGATAAGAACACCGGGGAGCTGTTTTTT. Translation gives CSARHPDKNTGELFF.

This clonotype was found many times. V gene TRBV18 combines with J gene TRBJ1-5, with 7 bases identical to TRBD1. CDR1 is KGHSH, CDR2 LQKENI, per germline. This CDR3 region has 14 residues. With 3 bases clipped from V and 2 bases from J, the junction kept 1 base outside the gene matches. CDR3 coding DNA: TGTGCCAGCTCACCCGACAGGGGCAATCAGCCCCAGCATTTT. Translated, it gives CASSPDRGNQPQHF.

The table lists this clonotype with a few counts. J is TRBJ1-1 and V is TRBV12-3 or TRBV12-4, with 8 bases aligning to TRBD1. The CDR3 length is 15 residues. Germline trimming cut 2 bases from V and 5 bases from J; bases unmatched to any gene: 7. CDR3 nucleotide sequence: TGTGCCAGCAGTTTATTGGCAGGGGGCGAAACTGAAGCTTTCTTT. It codes for CASSLLAGGETEAFF.

This clonotype was recorded at least ten times. This chain connects TRBV7-2 to TRBJ2-7; 8 bases are shared with TRBD1. CDR1 SGHTA and CDR2 FQGNSA come from the germline V gene. V was clipped by 1 base and J by 6 bases; unmatched bases: 8. The length of the CDR3 is 15 residues. In DNA, the CDR3 is TGTGCCAGCAGCTTAGTCCAGGGGGCCGGTGTCGAGCAGTACTTC. Translated, it gives CASSLVQGAGVEQYF.

This clonotype was detected ten times or more. J is TRBJ1-5 and V is TRBV10-3; D unresolved. Germline V gene data show CDR1 as ENHRY and CDR2 as SYGVKD. This CDR3 contains 16 residues. V lost 0 bases and J 2 bases, leaving 11 bases between the germline ends. The CDR3 is CAISESGKRGNQPQHF. The DNA of the CDR3 is TGTGCCATCAGTGAGTCAGGAAAGAGGGGCAATCAGCCCCAGCATTTT.

The sample holds many counts of this clonotype. V usage is TRBV6-5 and J usage is TRBJ2-5; possible D gene TRBD1, 5 bases. This CDR3 spans 15 amino acids. The germline gives CDR1 MNHEY, CDR2 SVGAGI. Trimming pared 8 bases from V and 8 bases from J, leaving 24 bases between. The CDR3 coding sequence is TGTGCCAGCCGAAACTTTAAAGGGGTCCAAGGTACCCAGTACTTC. Protein sequence: CASRNFKGVQGTQYF.

This clonotype was observed a handful of times. CDR3 residues: CASSQVQGGYGYTF. In DNA form, the CDR3 reads TGTGCCAGCAGCCAAGTACAGGGGGGCTATGGCTACACCTTC. The chain joins TRBV3-1 to TRBJ1-2, with TRBD1 matching over 8 bases. Germline CDR1 LGHDT, CDR2 YNNKEL (reference sequence). The junction had 2 bases not matched to a gene; V was cut back by 1 base and J by 4 bases. There are 14 residues in the CDR3.

This clonotype was observed a few times. This sequence joins TRBV20-1 and TRBJ2-7, with 11 bases that match TRBD1. Per the germline V gene, CDR1 is DFQATT and CDR2 is SNEGSKA (reference sequence). The CDR3 covers 14 residues. J lost 2 bases, V lost 1 base, and 1 base had no gene match. CDR3: CSARAGQGAYEQYF. DNA for the CDR3: TGCAGTGCTAGAGCGGGACAGGGGGCCTACGAGCAGTACTTC.

A few counts support this clonotype. The chain links TRBV5-1 to TRBJ2-1, with TRBD2 matching over 7 bases. V shed 4 bases and J 13 bases; nucleotides not matched to a gene: 8. Looked up from germline, CDR1 is SGHRS and CDR2 is YFSETQ. The CDR3 is 12 amino acids. The chain's CDR3 is CASSGEGPAQFF. CDR3 bases: TGCGCCAGCAGCGGGGAGGGGCCCGCCCAGTTCTTC.

This clonotype was seen only a few times. This chain connects TRBV20-1 to TRBJ2-7; 10 bases are a match to TRBD1. Germline-derived CDR1 and CDR2 are DFQATT and SNEGSKA (reference sequence). After removal of 6 bases from V and 4 bases from J, the junction contained 3 bases not matched to a gene. The CDR3 runs to 12 residues. The CDR3 region has the DNA TGCAGTGCCTGGGACAGGGGATACGAGCAGTACTTC. It translates to CSAWDRGYEQYF.

Ten or more counts support this clonotype. This rearrangement joins TRBV28 to TRBJ1-5, with D tentatively TRBD1 (6 bases). The CDR3 covers 14 residues. Germline-derived CDR1 and CDR2 are MDHEN and SYDVKM. Trimming cost V 2 bases and J 4 bases, with 9 bases left between them. The CDR3 nucleotides read TGTGCCAGCAGTTTAGGGGACACTAATCAGCCCCAGCATTTT. Protein: CASSLGDTNQPQHF.

This chain links TRBV5-1 with TRBJ1-6, with D perhaps matching TRBD1 (5 bases). Germline lookup yields CDR1 SGHRS and CDR2 YFSETQ. This CDR3 is 15 amino acids long. Trimming stripped 0 bases from V and 6 bases from J, with 10 bases between. The CDR3 sequence: CASSLEVGVNSPLHF. CDR3 DNA sequence: TGCGCCAGCAGCTTGGAAGTAGGGGTTAATTCACCCCTCCACTTT.

A few counts support this clonotype. The CDR3, as DNA: TGCGCCAGCAGCCAAGTGTGGGTTGGCCAGCCCCAGCATTTT. Its translation is CASSQVWVGQPQHF. The chain joins TRBV4-3 to TRBJ1-5; no reliable D call. With 1 base removed from V and 7 bases from J, the gap between germline ends came to 11 bases. This CDR3 is built from 14 residues. CDR1 is LGHNA, CDR2 YSLEER, per germline.

This clonotype was observed many times. V usage is TRBV12-3 or TRBV12-4 and J usage is TRBJ1-5; D ambiguous. There are 15 residues in the CDR3. V was trimmed by 3 bases and J by 1 base, leaving 10 bases between them. The CDR3 reads CASSLKSGSNQPQHF. The CDR3 bases are TGTGCCAGCAGTTTGAAGAGCGGGAGCAATCAGCCCCAGCATTTT.

This clonotype occurred many times. The V gene is TRBV20-1, the J gene TRBJ1-5; TRBD1 aligns across 8 bases. Per the germline V gene, CDR1 is DFQATT and CDR2 is SNEGSKA (reference sequence). V lost 4 bases and J lost 7; bases outside the gene matches: 9. The CDR3 sequence is 14 residues long. The CDR3 DNA follows: TGCAGTGCTACCGGACAGGGCGTCGGACAGCCCCAGCATTTT. Its translation is CSATGQGVGQPQHF.

This clonotype was observed at least ten times. The chain is built from TRBV28 and TRBJ2-7; 10 bases are a match to TRBD2. The CDR3 runs 15 residues. From germline, CDR1 is MDHEN and CDR2 SYDVKM. The junction had 6 bases not matched to a gene; V was cut back by 6 bases and J by 1 base. The CDR3 loop reads CASRSPSGGSYEQYF. In DNA, the CDR3 is TGTGCCAGCAGGTCCCCTAGCGGGGGATCCTACGAGCAGTACTTC. Using reference TRBV28 and TRBJ2-7 for the parts outside the CDR3, the full variable domain is DVKVTQSSRYLVKRTGEKVFLECVQDMDHENMFWYRQDPGLGLRLIYFSYDVKMKEKGDIPEGYSVSREKKERFSLILESASTNQTSMYLCASRSPSGGSYEQYFGPGTRLTVT.

V is TRBV20-1 and J is TRBJ2-1; 13 bases fit TRBD2. The J segment lost 2 bases and the V segment lost 2 bases, leaving 0 bases of the junction unmatched. Germline lookup yields CDR1 DFQATT and CDR2 SNEGSKA (reference sequence). The CDR3 covers 15 residues. The CDR3: CSARTSGGAYNEQFF. The CDR3 DNA is TGCAGTGCTAGAACTAGCGGGGGGGCCTACAATGAGCAGTTCTTC.